These 32 T cell receptor beta chains originate from one sample sequenced in a study of CD8+ T cells in alopecia areata. Isolated RNA was reverse transcribed into cDNA used as the sequencing template. Sequenced by immunoSEQ multiplex PCR; TCRdb stores in-frame clones only, minus some. The sample has approximately 100,000 clones; roughly 42% are singletons. Sequencing input: CD4+ T cells sorted from blood. The receptors were sampled from a human donor with alopecia areata.

The rearrangement uses TRBV4-1 and TRBJ1-2; TRBD1 is a possible D gene (5 bases). V was clipped by 0 bases and J by 6 bases, with 11 bases between them. Germline assignment: CDR1 MGHRA and CDR2 YSYEKL. The CDR3 consists of 14 residues. The CDR3 sequence: CASSQDRVGHGYTF. CDR3 DNA: TGCGCCAGCAGCCAAGATCGCGTGGGGCATGGCTACACCTTC.

The chain employs TRBV30 and TRBJ2-7; the D gene is possibly TRBD1 (5 bases). Trimming stripped 1 base from V and 1 base from J, with 14 bases between. Germline CDR1 and CDR2: GTSNPN and SVGIG (reference sequence). CDR3 length: 15 residues. CDR3 nucleotides: TGTGCCTGGAGTGCCCCCCTCAGACAGTCCTACGAGCAGTACTTC. This gives the protein CAWSAPLRQSYEQYF.

This chain uses TRBV5-6 with TRBJ1-5; no firm D call. This CDR3 contains 12 residues. Trimming removed 7 bases from V and 4 bases from J, with 9 bases in between. Germline V gene data show CDR1 as SGHDT and CDR2 as YYEEEE. Written as DNA, the CDR3 is TGTGCCAGCGGGCGCCAGAATCAGCCCCAGCATTTT. Amino acids: CASGRQNQPQHF.

This clone was picked up a small number of times. The rearrangement links TRBV9 to TRBJ2-1; TRBD1 agrees at 9 bases. Unmatched junction bases numbered 3, after V lost 4 bases and J lost 4 bases. Looked up from germline, CDR1 is SGDLS and CDR2 is YYNGEE. The CDR3 has 14 residues. CDR3 protein: CASSPGQGYNEQFF. The CDR3 DNA reads TGTGCCAGCAGCCCAGGACAGGGGTACAATGAGCAGTTCTTC.

In its sample, this clone was seen a few times. V usage is TRBV23-1 and J usage is TRBJ2-3; 7 bases agree with TRBD1. TRBV23-1 is reported as an ORF; its role is uncertain. The V gene end was trimmed by 8 bases and the J gene end by 0 bases; junction bases not matched to a gene: 2. CDR3 length equals 13 residues. The CDR3 DNA reads TGCGCCAGCCGGGACAGAAGCACAGATACGCAGTATTTT. Amino acid sequence: CASRDRSTDTQYF.

This rearrangement joins TRBV29-1 to TRBJ2-2; TRBD2 aligns across 12 bases. Looked up from germline, CDR1 is SQVTM and CDR2 is ANQGSEA. V trimming: 5 bases; J trimming: 7 bases; junction bases outside the gene matches: 8. The CDR3 is 15 residues long. CDR3 in amino acids: CSVWLAGGPCGELFF. The CDR3 nucleotides read TGCAGCGTTTGGCTAGCGGGAGGGCCATGCGGGGAGCTGTTTTTT.

This clone was counted a few times. This CDR3 reads CAWSQGRDTEAFF. In nucleotides, the CDR3 is TGTGCCTGGAGTCAGGGGAGGGACACTGAAGCTTTCTTT. The rearrangement joins TRBV30 to TRBJ1-1, with D tentatively TRBD1 (6 bases). CDR3 length equals 13 residues. V dropped 2 bases and J dropped 3 bases, with 10 bases sitting between them. Germline V CDR1 and CDR2: GTSNPN, SVGIG (reference sequence).

This clone appeared a few times. This chain links TRBV30 with TRBJ1-5; D remains unclear. Trimming pared 3 bases from V and 2 bases from J, leaving 8 bases between. Germline V CDR1 and CDR2: GTSNPN, SVGIG (reference sequence). The CDR3 extends over 13 amino acids. The CDR3 DNA reads TGTGCCTGGAGCGGGCAGGGCAATCAGCCCCAGCATTTT. Translating gives CAWSGQGNQPQHF.

This clone was found a few times. The rearrangement links TRBV9 to TRBJ2-1; 7 nucleotides agree with TRBD1. The J segment lost 9 bases and the V segment lost 2 bases, leaving 5 bases of the junction unmatched. The CDR3 extends over 13 amino acids. Germline loops: CDR1 SGDLS, CDR2 YYNGEE. The CDR3 bases are TGTGCCAGCAGCGTCAGGGGGATGGGTGAGCAGTTCTTC. Protein: CASSVRGMGEQFF.

V and J are TRBV30 and TRBJ2-4; unclear D gene. The CDR3 is 11 residues long. Deletions cut 2 bases from V and 6 bases from J, with 5 bases between. The germline V gene has CDR1 GTSNPN and CDR2 SVGIG (reference sequence). The CDR3 sequence is CAWSLGNIQYF. CDR3 in DNA: TGTGCCTGGAGTTTGGGAAACATTCAGTACTTC. The full variable domain, its missing parts supplied by reference TRBV30 and TRBJ2-4, is SQTIHQWPATLVQPVGSPLSLECTVEGTSNPNLYWYRQAAGRGLQLLFYSVGIGQISSEVPQNLSASRPQDRQFILSSKKLLLSDSGFYLCAWSLGNIQYFGAGTRLSVL.

The CDR3 region has the DNA TGTGCCAGCACCGTACAGGGATTCACTGAAGCTTTCTTT. Its translation: CASTVQGFTEAFF. The gene calls are TRBV5-4 and TRBJ1-1; maybe TRBD1 (6 bases). The germline V gene encodes CDR1 SGHNT and CDR2 YYREEE (reference sequence). The CDR3 is made up of 13 amino acids. V gave up 6 bases and J gave up 4 bases, with 13 bases separating them.

The sample holds a few counts of this clone. This chain links TRBV25-1 with TRBJ1-2; 7 bases are shared with TRBD1. There are 12 residues in the CDR3. The V segment lost 10 bases and the J segment 2 bases; nucleotides outside the gene matches: 4. The V gene's germline CDR1 is MGHDK and CDR2 SYGVNS. For the CDR3, the DNA is TGTGCCACCGACAGGGAGAACTATGGCTACACCTTC. It specifies CATDRENYGYTF.

This sequence joins TRBV29-1 and TRBJ2-7; D possibly corresponds to TRBD1 (7 bases). CDR1 is SQVTM and CDR2 is ANQGSEA in the germline V gene. The CDR3 spans 13 residues. The germline V and J ends were trimmed by 7 bases and 1 base, with 14 bases remaining between them. Written as DNA, the CDR3 is TGCAGCGCTGGACAGGAGGGGTCCTACGAGCAGTACTTC. It translates to CSAGQEGSYEQYF.

For this clone: The sample holds other DNA sequences that translate to the same CDR3. The chain links TRBV30 to TRBJ2-2; possible D gene TRBD2, 5 bases. The germline V gene has CDR1 GTSNPN and CDR2 SVGIG (reference sequence). V lost 2 bases and J lost 1, with 8 bases in between. The CDR3 extends over 14 amino acids. The CDR3 reads CAWSPGLNTGELFF. Written as DNA, the CDR3 is TGTGCCTGGAGTCCGGGATTGAACACCGGGGAGCTGTTTTTT.

This clone was found once. The CDR3 DNA reads TGTGCCTGGGGACAGGGAAGGACTGAAGCTTTCTTT. Translating it yields CAWGQGRTEAFF. This chain connects TRBV30 to TRBJ1-1; 8 positions agree with TRBD1. V lost 5 bases, J lost 5 bases, and 4 bases stayed unmatched. Germline CDR1 and CDR2: GTSNPN and SVGIG (reference sequence). The CDR3 totals 12 residues.

This clone was recorded a few times. V and J are TRBV29-1 and TRBJ2-5; 7 bases match TRBD1. From germline, CDR1 is SQVTM and CDR2 ANQGSEA. CDR3 size: 15 residues. Trimming removed 0 bases from V and 5 bases from J; junction bases left unmatched: 9. The CDR3 nucleotides are TGCAGCGTTGAAGATCCGGGGACAGCCCCGGAGACCCAGTACTTC. Translated: CSVEDPGTAPETQYF.

The chain joins TRBV4-1 to TRBJ1-4; 7 nucleotides line up with TRBD1. The CDR3 covers 13 residues. The V gene end was trimmed by 5 bases and the J gene end by 8 bases; junction bases not matched to a gene: 5. Germline CDR1 MGHRA, CDR2 YSYEKL. The chain's CDR3 is CASSTTGAEKLFF. The CDR3 coding sequence is TGCGCCAGCAGCACCACAGGGGCCGAAAAACTGTTTTTT.

The DNA for the CDR3 is TGTGCCTCGACTCTCCTCCATGAGCAGTACTTC. It is translated as CASTLLHEQYF. This chain links TRBV30 with TRBJ2-7; D call uncertain. V lost 7 bases, J lost 7 bases, and 14 bases lay in between. The V gene's germline CDR1 is GTSNPN and CDR2 SVGIG (reference sequence). The CDR3 has 11 amino acids.

V and J are TRBV29-1 and TRBJ2-1, with TRBD1 matching 11 bases. The CDR3 sequence is 13 residues long. Germline CDR1 reads SQVTM; CDR2 reads ANQGSEA. The CDR3 protein is CSGGQGAANEQFF. DNA of the CDR3: TGCAGTGGAGGACAGGGGGCTGCTAATGAGCAGTTCTTC.

This rearrangement joins TRBV29-1 to TRBJ2-4, with D possibly being TRBD2 (6 bases). Trimming removed 5 bases from V and 13 bases from J, with 21 bases in between. From germline, CDR1 is SQVTM and CDR2 ANQGSEA. CDR3 length: 13 amino acids. The CDR3 DNA follows: TGCAGCGTTCGCCCACCCGGGGGATGGGACCAGTACTTC. Amino acid sequence: CSVRPPGGWDQYF.

The rearrangement joins TRBV30 to TRBJ2-1, with D perhaps TRBD1 (6 bases). Germline V gene data show CDR1 as GTSNPN and CDR2 as SVGIG (reference sequence). The CDR3 length is 12 residues. The germline V and J ends were trimmed by 3 bases and 7 bases, with 10 bases remaining between them. The CDR3 DNA follows: TGTGCCTGGAGCGGACAGTTTAATGAGCAGTTCTTC. Encoded protein: CAWSGQFNEQFF.

The chain combines TRBV7-2 with TRBJ2-3, with 9 bases aligning to TRBD2. V dropped 5 bases and J dropped 1; count of bases not matched to a gene: 10. The CDR3 spans 17 residues. Germline V gene lookup returns CDR1 SGHTA and CDR2 FQGNSA. DNA of the CDR3: TGTGCCAGCAGCCCTAGGGGGGTAGCGGGGGGCACAGATACGCAGTATTTT. Encoded protein: CASSPRGVAGGTDTQYF.

The chain combines TRBV27 with TRBJ2-5; D possibly corresponds to TRBD2 (6 bases). Germline CDR1 reads MNHEY; CDR2 reads SMNVEV (reference sequence). The germline V and J ends were trimmed by 6 bases and 2 bases, with 19 bases remaining between them. The CDR3 runs to 16 residues. CDR3 sequence reads: CASSPIRLDRQETQYF. The CDR3 DNA reads as TGTGCCAGCAGCCCGATAAGACTAGATCGTCAAGAGACCCAGTACTTC.

This clone occurred many times. This CDR3 is also generated by other DNA sequences in the sample. The rearrangement joins TRBV18 to TRBJ2-7; no reliable D call. Per germline, CDR1 KGHSH and CDR2 LQKENI. V lost 0 bases and J lost 5, with 8 bases in between. This CDR3 has 13 residues. The CDR3: CASSPPSGDEQYF. CDR3 nucleotides: TGTGCCAGCTCACCACCGTCAGGTGACGAGCAGTACTTC.

V is TRBV30 and J is TRBJ2-7; TRBD1 matches at 9 bases. V dropped 2 bases and J dropped 3; count of bases not matched to a gene: 5. The germline V gene has CDR1 GTSNPN and CDR2 SVGIG (reference sequence). This CDR3 is built from 14 residues. CDR3 loop: CAWSLGTGNYEQYF. CDR3 DNA sequence: TGTGCCTGGAGTCTCGGGACAGGGAACTACGAGCAGTACTTC.

CDR3 sequence (DNA): TGCGCCAGCAGCTTGGAGCCGACAGATACGCAGTATTTT. It translates to CASSLEPTDTQYF. V gene TRBV5-1 combines with J gene TRBJ2-3; D is uncertain. In germline, CDR1 is SGHRS, CDR2 YFSETQ. Deletions cut 0 bases from V and 3 bases from J, with 5 bases between. CDR3 size: 13 residues.

The chain uses TRBV5-1 and TRBJ2-7, with 12 bases fitting TRBD1. This CDR3 contains 16 residues. Germline trimming cut 4 bases from V and 7 bases from J; bases unmatched to any gene: 12. Germline V CDR1 and CDR2: SGHRS, YFSETQ. The CDR3 DNA reads TGCGCCAGCAGCAACCATCCCCGGGACAGGGGGCTTGAGCAGTACTTC. Translated: CASSNHPRDRGLEQYF.

The chain carries TRBV30 and TRBJ2-3; maybe TRBD2 (5 bases). The CDR3 is 17 residues long. V lost 3 bases to trimming and J lost 6 bases, with 25 bases between them. The germline V gene has CDR1 GTSNPN and CDR2 SVGIG (reference sequence). The CDR3 here is CAWRLSPLAPEDDTQYF. CDR3 nucleotides: TGTGCCTGGAGACTAAGCCCCCTAGCCCCAGAGGATGATACGCAGTATTTT.

A few counts support this clone. The chain couples TRBV29-1 to TRBJ2-5; 9 bases agree with TRBD1. Per the germline V gene, CDR1 is SQVTM and CDR2 is ANQGSEA. Germline trimming cut 7 bases from V and 5 bases from J; bases unmatched to any gene: 5. The CDR3 has 12 amino acids. The CDR3 reads CSGYTGGETQYF. The CDR3, as DNA: TGCAGCGGTTATACAGGGGGCGAGACCCAGTACTTC.

The sample holds a few counts of this clone. The genes are TRBV11-2 and TRBJ1-5; D is undetermined. Germline CDR1 SGHAT, CDR2 FQNNGV. Trimming cost V 6 bases and J 1 base, with 7 bases left between them. CDR3 length: 13 amino acids. The CDR3: CASSLSSNQPQHF. CDR3 DNA: TGTGCCAGCAGTCTATCCAGCAATCAGCCCCAGCATTTT. Complete variable domain (other parts from reference TRBV11-2 and TRBJ1-5): EAGVAQSPRYKIIEKRQSVAFWCNPISGHATLYWYQQILGQGPKLLIQFQNNGVVDDSQLPKDRFSAERLKGVDSTLKIQPAKLEDSAVYLCASSLSSNQPQHFGDGTRLSIL.

The chain recombines TRBV30 with TRBJ1-2; D ambiguous. The CDR3 consists of 12 residues. Trimming removed 3 bases from V and 9 bases from J, with 14 bases in between. Germline CDR1 and CDR2: GTSNPN and SVGIG (reference sequence). The CDR3 DNA follows: TGTGCCTGGAGCATAGTACCGTCAAGCTACACCTTC. Residues: CAWSIVPSSYTF.

The table lists this clone with a few counts. V is TRBV29-1 and J is TRBJ2-3; a possible D gene is TRBD1 (6 bases). Germline V gene lookup returns CDR1 SQVTM and CDR2 ANQGSEA. The V end lost 6 bases, the J end lost 2 bases, and 24 bases lay between the germline ends. This CDR3 is built from 17 residues. The chain's CDR3 is CSVGPDLRQANTDTQYF. The DNA of the CDR3 is TGCAGCGTGGGACCGGATCTAAGACAGGCCAACACAGATACGCAGTATTTT.